This T cell receptor (beta chain) was sequenced for a study of blood T cells in healthy people across ages. Using a J-beta primer mix together with a sample-barcoded 5' primer, a second PCR was run for about 6 to 12 cycles. TCRdb ran MiXCR on the 5' RACE reads and lists one entry per CDR3 protein. The data show 1,100,000 or so distinct CDR3 sequences, with under 55% seen just once and 18% held by the top ten. The CDR3 totals 15 residues. In germline, CDR1 is WNHNN, CDR2 SYGVQD (reference sequence). Trimming left V 1 base short and J 5 bases short, with 15 bases between. Sequenced material: blood. V is TRBV10-1 and J is TRBJ2-7; no firm D call. The receptor was isolated from a woman aged 60-70 years in good health. This CDR3 reads CASSEYGEISHEQYF. DNA of the CDR3: TGCGCCAGCAGTGAGTATGGGGAAATTTCCCACGAGCAGTACTTC.